This TCR beta chain was found in a study of cytomegalovirus exposure and HLA in healthy donors (dated by TCRdb to about 2017). Regarding the research as a whole: According to an earlier analysis of a few hundred of the donors, 150 million to 200 million T cells yielded 117 million unique TCR beta sequences and about 280 Gb of sequence data. About 330 gigabases of sequencing data and about 92 million unique TCR sequences made up an early release that covered nearly 650 HLA-typed donors. Among the roughly 400 genotyped donors, approximately 77% belonged to the genetic ancestry cluster associated with self-reported Caucasian donors. The study aimed to test whether signatures of past pathogen exposure could be identified by cataloging public T cell receptors. The T cell repertoires of around 670 subjects were profiled by immunosequencing and related to cytomegalovirus serostatus. A separate validation cohort of 100 to 150 different subjects was used in addition to the approximately 610-subject first cohort. To predict cytomegalovirus infection status, the study combined high-throughput TCR immunosequencing, statistical association of individual TCRs with disease status, and machine learning. A later analysis re-analyzed previously published TCR beta repertoires from approximately 700 donors and added high-resolution HLA genotyping to study TCR occurrence patterns. Rather than using new phenotypic data, the later analysis identified candidate immune exposures from TCR beta sequences and from how often those sequences occurred across donors. To decide whether each TCR beta V gene segment behaved as functional or pseudogenic, an earlier analysis of some 540 of the donors relied on high-throughput TCR beta sequencing. Donor age, sex, ethnicity and CMV serostatus were collected together with the repertoire data. A later genetic analysis took genome-wide SNP genotypes for about 55% of the 666 donors and used that subset as a discovery cohort. All discovery cohort repertoires had been generated using a single sequencing platform. HLA typing included class I and class II loci at four-digit resolution. The number of donors typed differed by locus, with 629-630 for A, B, C, DRB1 and DQB1, roughly 520 for DQA1, 600 to 610 for DPA1, and some 470 for DPB1. About 5 DR-DQ haplotypes were handled as single units for association and clustering, since linkage in the cohort was strong. Across 300 to 500 genotyped donors of the cohort, an average of roughly 200,000 unique TCR beta nucleotide sequences per donor were sequenced, and around 20% of those sequences were non-productive. Results and caveats for the whole study, not just this receptor: Compared with equally common non-associated chains, HLA-associated TCR beta chains in a later analysis were more clonally expanded and had lower generation probabilities. Across donors, most TCR sequences were observed very rarely, whereas some public TCRs were present in many individuals. A further reported finding was that TCR beta sequences accurately predicted the HLA-A and HLA-B alleles for most subjects in the first cohort. Because the 87-base-pair reads could not distinguish some IMGT-functional V segments, including TRBV6-2 and TRBV6-3, those segments were excluded. Sequencing depth was assumed to be roughly uniform across donors in the presence/absence analyses, though that assumption may not hold. A few of the identified cytomegalovirus-associated TCR beta chains were confirmed in vitro to be specific for cytomegalovirus antigens. V-gene and J-gene trimming of TCR beta chains was associated with a missense DCLRE1C variant in a later genetic analysis, and the association was replicated in an independent cohort. Because some donors lacked HLA typing at each locus, the association tests relied only on the typed subset. According to a later genetic analysis, donors in an Asian-associated ancestry cluster had fewer N-insertions in productive TCRs than the approximately 710-donor mean. Most CMV-associated TCR beta chains appeared to be HLA-restricted in a later analysis, and the HLA associations seemed to be driven largely by CMV exposure. The classifier was reported to diagnose cytomegalovirus status with high specificity and sensitivity in both the original cohort and the validation cohort. It was suggested by the authors that the approach could potentially be generalized to other disease states and immunological phenotypes. When HLA alleles, especially DR and DQ, strongly co-occurred, TCR associations were difficult to assign to individual alleles. A later analysis reported that several top co-occurrence clusters appeared linked to parvovirus B19, influenza, CMV and Epstein-Barr virus. In this cohort, only TCR beta chains were sequenced, and detectable features were limited by the absence of alpha or paired-chain data. Specific HLA alleles were associated with 15,000 to 20,000 TCR beta sequences at a false discovery rate of 0.05 in a later analysis. The study listed 150 to 200 TCR beta chains as associated with cytomegalovirus. Because counts were too low, seventeen rarely observed V segments, including chromosome 9 orphons, were excluded from the earlier analysis of under 650 of the donors. The only immune exposure information available for the cohort was CMV serostatus. Correlated functional status among segregating V segments might be attributable to linkage disequilibrium, but an unknown experimental factor could not be ruled out. An earlier analysis of approximately 530 of the donors showed that most TCR beta V segments appeared in productive rearrangements either about 87% or about 30% of the time, which broadly matched IMGT annotations. A cluster of highly shared sequence variants was judged likely to be a technical artifact of the sequencing pipeline. According to a later analysis, TCR association rates differed among HLA loci, with DRB1 alleles showing the most associated TCRs and HLA-C alleles showing the fewest.

Note on this clone: Its antigen remains unidentified.

The cohort was made up of under 800 healthy bone marrow donors. At the time of sampling, every cohort member was nominally healthy, though immune exposures that went unrecorded were likely present. The donor tested CMV seropositive and was one of the 289 seropositive cohort members. Every donor gave a peripheral blood sample, and the peripheral blood mononuclear cells from that sample were used for TCR beta sequencing. Genomic DNA was extracted from the blood cell samples with the Qiagen DNeasy Blood Extraction Kit. V trim: 0 bases; J trim: 5 bases; unmatched bases: 8. Per the germline V gene, SGHRS is the CDR1 and YFSETQ is the CDR2. Taken from cysteine to phenylalanine, the CDR3 has 17 residues. Here the CDR3 DNA is all that survives: 51 bases in frame from base 1. Library preparation used the immunoSEQ multiplex PCR assay. The multiplex PCR relied on a mix of 60 forward primers for TCR Vbeta segments and 13 reverse primers for TCR Jbeta segments. A multiplex PCR assay on genomic DNA amplified the CDR3 region of rearranged TCR beta genes. The amplified TCR beta libraries were sequenced on the Illumina HiSeq System as 87-base-pair reads. For the original study's pipeline: In a later analysis, about 80 million unique TCR beta chains were counted across the roughly 610 repertoires, and about 9.9 million of these chains were shared by at least two donors. Raw reads were error-corrected and collapsed into unique sequences by a nearest-neighbor algorithm in which closely related sequences were merged to remove PCR and sequencing errors. CDR3 sequences were aligned to IMGT reference sequences to assign V, D and J gene segments. For a sequence to be retained, at least a six-nucleotide match to both a V gene segment and a J gene segment was required. A rearrangement was called productive if the CDR3 had no stop codons and remained in frame with V and J, and every other rearrangement was called non-productive. Following IMGT convention, CDR3 was defined as the stretch from the second conserved V-encoded cysteine to the conserved J-encoded phenylalanine. The earlier analysis of fewer than 750 of the donors excluded sequences that lacked an unambiguous match to a single V gene segment. An earlier analysis of some 610 of the donors called V segments functional above 56.7% productive rearrangements and segregating when the between-donor standard deviation exceeded 5%. A statistical classification framework was built to diagnose cytomegalovirus status from the catalog of TCR beta chain sequences. In a later analysis, V and J genes were assigned by comparing TCR nucleotide sequences against IMGT/GENE-DB human TR gene sequences. A later analysis assigned CDR3 sequences and most-parsimonious VDJ recombination scenarios with the TCRdist pipeline. In a later analysis, each TCR beta chain was defined by its CDR3 amino acid sequence together with its V-gene family, and reads without a unique V-gene family were excluded. As a way to deal with suspected cross-contamination and a sequencing artifact, a later analysis dropped 592 nucleotide sequences that were highly shared and had low generation probability. For each public chain, a later analysis derived a clonal expansion index from normalized ranks of inferred template counts within each repertoire. A later analysis computed generation probabilities with a VDJ recombination model fitted to out-of-frame rearrangements, and checked the results against IGoR. A later analysis scored TCR-TCR, TCR-HLA and TCR-CMV co-occurrence with hypergeometric tests, applying a repertoire-size bias correction to TCR pairs. In a later analysis, false discovery rates were estimated by permuting HLA or CMV assignments 20 times. In a later analysis, co-occurring TCRs were grouped using DBSCAN, with TCRdist sequence similarity added in when clustering inside HLA-allele-positive subsets. Repertoires with fewer than 30,000 or more than 120,000 public chains were left out of co-occurrence clustering, as were about five repertoires with anomalous nucleotide sharing. The table was pulled from immuneACCESS by TCRdb, which kept in-frame rearrangements only. Such tables lose some clones; where checked, under half of the loss comes from unresolved V genes, and the rest has no known cause. V, J and clone size are those of that table, while D and trimming were read from the DNA. For this sample, the table gives about 170,000 clones. The ten largest clones represent less than 0.95% of the sample.

Material for sequencing was PBMCs. The chain joins TRBV5-1 to TRBJ2-3, with TRBD2 identical over 11 junction bases. This TCR was sampled from a woman aged 18-30 years in good health and CMV-seropositive. CDR3 loop: CASSLGLAGSGGDTQYF. The DNA is as follows: TGCGCCAGCAGCTTGGGACTAGCGGGATCAGGCGGAGATACGCAGTATTTT.